This record looks at one T cell receptor (beta chain) sequence and its context. The antigen is unknown. TCRdb's table, derived via immunoSEQ multiplex PCR, lists solely in-frame clones and lacks some. This sample has 35,000 to 45,000 clones, with approximately 93% found just once. Trimming took 2 bases from V and 7 from J; bases not matched to a gene: 7. CDR1 GTSNPN and CDR2 SVGIG come from the germline V gene (reference sequence). The CDR3 runs 14 residues. These data come from a study of graft-versus-host responses after intestinal transplantation. Study results and limitations: After transplant, early declines in HvG clones were associated with peak levels of circulating GvH clones. Marrow from the recipient contained GvH clones, some of which had appeared first in ileum or blood.

Sample: unstimulated CD4+ T cells sorted from spleen or lymph node cells, taken before transplant. This clonotype was sampled from a human donor who was the organ donor for an intestinal transplant. This chain joins TRBV30 and TRBJ2-7; 11 positions match TRBD1. CDR3 loop: CAWSPLDRGREQYF. Written as DNA, the CDR3 is TGTGCCTGGAGTCCGCTGGACAGGGGGCGGGAGCAGTACTTC.